A single sample gave rise to the 11 T cell receptor beta chains below, sequenced in a study of glioma-infiltrating T cells. TCR alpha and beta CDR3 regions were amplified from RNA using iRepertoire nested multiplex PCR. A single record per CDR3 protein comes from TCRdb applying MiXCR to the multiplex PCR reads. The sample has 160,000 or so distinct CDR3 sequences, about 46% seen once. Specimen: glioma tissue, nonneoplastic brain tissue, or PBMCs (not recorded which). Every receptor here comes from a human donor with low-grade glioma or glioblastoma, undergoing nonglioma brain surgery, or in good health (not recorded which).

Concerning this clonotype itself: The CDR3 does not end in the conserved phenylalanine or tryptophan, so this is likely a read error. J is TRBJ2-7 and V is TRBV7-9; D assignment may be TRBD1 or TRBD2 (5 bases each). V gave up 3 bases and J gave up 3 bases, with 12 bases separating them. The CDR3 covers 14 residues. Germline loops: CDR1 SEHNR, CDR2 FQNEAQ (reference sequence). The CDR3: CASSFGGEVYEQYC. The DNA of the CDR3 is TGTGCCAGCAGCTTTGGGGGAGAGGTCTACGAGCAGTACTGC.

In this sample, this clonotype turned up many times. This chain joins TRBV3-1 and TRBJ2-1; 10 positions agree with TRBD2. The CDR3 runs 14 residues. V lost 0 bases, J lost 15 bases, and 8 bases stayed unmatched. CDR1 and CDR2 (germline): LGHDT, YNNKEL (reference sequence). The CDR3 loop is CASSQDLASGRPFF. CDR3 nucleotides: TGTGCCAGCAGCCAAGATCTCGCTAGCGGGAGACCGTTCTTC.

Regarding this clonotype: A much larger clone lies one base from this, so it may be a read error. The chain carries TRBV2 and TRBJ1-6, with unresolved D. The CDR3 is 11 residues long. The germline CDR1 and CDR2 sequences are SNHLY and FYNNEI. The CDR3 DNA follows: TGTTCCAGCAGTTATAATTCACCCCTCCACTTT. The encoded protein is CSSSYNSPLHF.

This clonotype was picked up one time. The V call is TRBV20-1, the J call TRBJ2-1; 7 bases map to TRBD2. Germline V gene data show CDR1 as DFQATT and CDR2 as SNEGSKA (reference sequence). The CDR3 sequence is 15 residues long. Trimming at V came to 5 bases and at J to 0 bases, leaving 7 bases not matched to a gene. The DNA for the CDR3 is TGCAGTGCTGACCGGATAGCGGGCTCCTACAATGAGCAGTTCTTC. Amino acid sequence: CSADRIAGSYNEQFF.

This clonotype was seen more than once but under ten times. The chain carries TRBV2 and TRBJ1-5; TRBD1 matches 9 bases. The junction had 6 bases not matched to a gene; V was cut back by 6 bases and J by 6 bases. CDR3 length: 14 residues. Germline CDR1 and CDR2: SNHLY and FYNNEI. The CDR3 protein is CASSGTGGIQPQHF. The CDR3 DNA reads TGTGCCAGCAGCGGAACAGGGGGCATTCAGCCCCAGCATTTT.

This clonotype occurred many times. The CDR3 is CSATRRGGYGYTF. The CDR3 DNA is TGCAGTGCTACACGGCGGGGCGGCTATGGCTACACCTTC. V is TRBV20-1 and J is TRBJ1-2; TRBD1 might be the D (5 bases). CDR1 and CDR2 (germline): DFQATT, SNEGSKA (reference sequence). V was trimmed by 4 bases and J by 4 bases, leaving 13 bases between them. The CDR3 covers 13 residues.

This clonotype showed up just once. A read error may be the cause here, since a much bigger clone is one base away. The chain combines TRBV14 with TRBJ1-3, with 8 bases that match TRBD1. This CDR3 has 13 amino acids. J was trimmed by 4 bases and V by 7 bases; bases with no gene match: 3. Germline lookup yields CDR1 SGHDN and CDR2 FVKESK. The CDR3 DNA reads as TGTGCCAGCATCCCAGGGGGCGGAAACACCATATATTTT. This encodes CASIPGGGNTIYF.

The J gene is TRBJ1-1, the V gene TRBV3-1, with a weak D call TRBD1 (5 bases). The CDR3 length is 16 residues. Looked up from germline, CDR1 is LGHDT and CDR2 is YNNKEL (reference sequence). The V end lost 0 bases, the J end lost 1 base, and 12 bases lay between the germline ends. The CDR3 is CASSQERGYTNTEAFF. CDR3 nucleotide sequence: TGTGCCAGCAGCCAAGAAAGGGGTTACACGAACACTGAAGCTTTCTTT.

Remarks on this clonotype: Possible read error: a much larger clone is one base away. The CDR3 spells CASSPDRYEQYF. CDR3 DNA sequence: TGTGCCAGCAGTCCGGACCGCTACGAGCAGTACTTC. The chain recombines TRBV12-3 or TRBV12-4 with TRBJ2-7; D uncertain. Between the trimmed V and J ends, which lost 5 bases and 3 bases, there was a span of 8 bases. The CDR3 spans 12 residues.

The rearrangement links TRBV24-1 to TRBJ2-2; D is unclear. CDR3 length: 14 amino acids. The V gene's germline CDR1 is KGHDR and CDR2 SFDVKD. V was pared by 2 bases and J by 3 bases, with 6 bases between. CDR3 nucleotides: TGTGCCACCAGTGATTCTTACTACACCGGGGAGCTGTTTTTT. As protein: CATSDSYYTGELFF.

CDR3 sequence reads: CSASDHSRSYNEQFF. For the CDR3, the DNA is TGCAGTGCTAGTGACCACAGTAGATCCTACAATGAGCAGTTCTTC. The genes are TRBV20-1 and TRBJ2-1; D is ambiguous. The CDR3 consists of 15 residues. The germline V and J ends were trimmed by 3 bases and 1 base, with 13 bases remaining between them. Germline CDR1 is DFQATT and CDR2 is SNEGSKA (reference sequence).